The 27 T cell receptor beta chains presented below share a single source sample, sequenced in a study of spatial heterogeneity in lung cancer. Stated time point: blood at routine non-recurrence follow-up after resection. TCRdb reprocessed the 5' RACE reads via MiXCR and lists one record per CDR3 protein. This sample has 95,000 to 120,000 distinct CDR3 sequences, with under 14% found just once. The sequencing here drew on PBMCs, taken at follow-up. These receptors were collected from a female donor with early-stage non-small cell lung cancer.

This clonotype was counted ten times or more. The V and J genes are TRBV18 and TRBJ1-1; D is uncertain. V lost 6 bases to trimming and J lost 1 base, with 12 bases between them. The CDR3 has 14 amino acids. Germline values: CDR1 KGHSH, CDR2 LQKENI. In nucleotides, the CDR3 is TGTGCCAGCTCTGTAAGGCACGAGAACACTGAAGCTTTCTTT. This encodes CASSVRHENTEAFF.

This chain uses TRBV5-4 with TRBJ2-7; possibly TRBD2 for D (6 bases). Germline V lookup: CDR1 SGHNT, CDR2 YYREEE (reference sequence). The V end was cut by 0 bases, the J end by 5 bases, with 9 bases between. The CDR3 covers 13 residues. DNA of the CDR3: TGTGCCAGCAGCTTGGATCGGGAGCACGAGCAGTACGTC. Amino acid sequence: CASSLDREHEQYV.

This clonotype was observed many times. CDR3 DNA: TGTGCCAGCAGCCCATTAACCGGGACTAGGGCTTACGAGCAGTACTTC. This sequence encodes CASSPLTGTRAYEQYF. The rearrangement links TRBV11-2 to TRBJ2-7; 8 nucleotides line up with TRBD2. Per the germline V gene, CDR1 is SGHAT and CDR2 is FQNNGV. CDR3 size: 16 residues. V lost 5 bases, J lost 4 bases, and 13 bases stayed unmatched. The full variable domain, rest sourced from reference TRBV11-2 and TRBJ2-7, is EAGVAQSPRYKIIEKRQSVAFWCNPISGHATLYWYQQILGQGPKLLIQFQNNGVVDDSQLPKDRFSAERLKGVDSTLKIQPAKLEDSAVYLCASSPLTGTRAYEQYFGPGTRLTVT.

The chain combines TRBV29-1 with TRBJ2-4; D possibly corresponds to TRBD2 (6 bases). The CDR3 contains 14 residues. Trimming shortened V by 1 base and J by 0 bases, and 7 bases separated the two germline ends. Germline CDR1 is SQVTM and CDR2 is ANQGSEA. The DNA of the CDR3 is TGCAGCGTTGAAGCGGGACTAGCCAAAAACATTCAGTACTTC. It specifies CSVEAGLAKNIQYF. The full variable domain, in which reference TRBV29-1 and TRBJ2-4 provide the parts outside the CDR3, is SAVISQKPSRDICQRGTSLTIQCQVDSQVTMMFWYRQQPGQSLTLIATANQGSEATYESGFVIDKFPISRPNLTFSTLTVSNMSPEDSSIYLCSVEAGLAKNIQYFGAGTRLSVL.

This chain links TRBV7-2 with TRBJ2-1, with 16 positions matching TRBD2. With 5 bases clipped from V and 12 bases from J, the junction kept 10 bases outside the gene matches. Germline assignment: CDR1 SGHTA and CDR2 FQGNSA. The CDR3 covers 16 residues. This CDR3 is CASSREGTSGRAGQFF. The CDR3 bases are TGTGCCAGCAGCAGAGAAGGGACTAGCGGGAGGGCCGGGCAGTTCTTC.

The rearrangement joins TRBV7-9 to TRBJ1-1; 8 positions match TRBD1. The CDR3 runs 15 residues. The germline V gene has CDR1 SEHNR and CDR2 FQNEAQ (reference sequence). Trimming cost V 7 bases and J 1 base; bases outside gene matches: 8. The CDR3 region has the DNA TGTGCCAGCATAAAAAGTGGGACAGGGAACACTGAAGCTTTCTTT. Protein product: CASIKSGTGNTEAFF.

This clonotype has a handful of counts. The V and J genes are TRBV5-1 and TRBJ2-3; TRBD2 might be the D (6 bases). V lost 4 bases and J 0 bases, leaving 12 bases between the germline ends. The CDR3 totals 15 residues. From germline, CDR1 is SGHRS and CDR2 YFSETQ. Written as DNA, the CDR3 is TGCGCCAGCAGCCCGATAGCGGCGAGCACAGATACGCAGTATTTT. Residues: CASSPIAASTDTQYF. The entire variable domain, with the rest obtained from reference TRBV5-1 and TRBJ2-3, is as follows: KAGVTQTPRYLIKTRGQQVTLSCSPISGHRSVSWYQQTPGQGLQFLFEYFSETQRNKGNFPGRFSGRQFSNSRSEMNVSTLELGDSALYLCASSPIAASTDTQYFGPGTRLTVL.

The chain employs TRBV29-1 and TRBJ1-2; TRBD1 is a possible D gene (5 bases). In germline, CDR1 is SQVTM, CDR2 ANQGSEA. CDR3 length: 10 amino acids. V lost 4 bases to trimming and J lost 7 bases, with 7 bases between them. The CDR3 spells CSVGRGGYTF. In nucleotides, the CDR3 is TGCAGCGTTGGGAGGGGTGGCTACACCTTC.

The rearrangement uses TRBV12-3 or TRBV12-4 and TRBJ2-2; 7 positions agree with TRBD1. The trim removed 7 bases at V and 3 bases at J, leaving 5 bases unmatched. The CDR3 contains 14 residues. In DNA, the CDR3 is TGTGCCAGCAAATTCGGACAGGACACCGGGGAGCTGTTTTTT. It specifies CASKFGQDTGELFF.

A few counts support this clonotype. The chain uses TRBV29-1 and TRBJ2-6; D remains ambiguous. CDR1 is SQVTM and CDR2 is ANQGSEA in the germline V gene. CDR3 length equals 12 residues. Trimming left V 7 bases short and J 1 base short, with 5 bases between. The DNA of the CDR3 is TGCAGCGCCAATTCTGGGGCCAACGTCCTGACTTTC. Residues: CSANSGANVLTF.

Written as DNA, the CDR3 is TGCAGCGTTAATCCGGGGGCGGGCGGCTACACCTTC. Translation: CSVNPGAGGYTF. The rearrangement links TRBV29-1 to TRBJ1-2; perhaps TRBD1 as D (6 bases). Trimming took off 5 bases at V and 8 bases at J, with 15 bases between the two ends. Germline V CDR1 and CDR2: SQVTM, ANQGSEA. The CDR3 runs 12 residues.

This chain connects TRBV29-1 to TRBJ2-1; D gene uncertain. This CDR3 is 11 amino acids long. V was clipped by 7 bases and J by 2 bases, with 6 bases between them. Germline CDR1 is SQVTM and CDR2 is ANQGSEA. Here the CDR3 reads CSAGTYNEQFF. CDR3 sequence (DNA): TGCAGCGCCGGTACCTACAATGAGCAGTTCTTC.

This clonotype has a count of ten or more. The V and J genes are TRBV5-4 and TRBJ1-2; D unresolved. This CDR3 contains 15 residues. The ends were cut back, 0 bases at V and 6 bases at J, with 15 bases in the middle. The germline CDR1 and CDR2 sequences are SGHNT and YYREEE (reference sequence). The CDR3 spells CASSLVFGGHNGYTF. The CDR3 DNA reads as TGTGCCAGCAGCTTGGTTTTCGGAGGGCACAATGGCTACACCTTC.

This clonotype was counted at least ten times. The V and J genes are TRBV7-8 and TRBJ2-3, with 8 bases that match TRBD2. The J segment lost 2 bases and the V segment lost 5 bases, leaving 6 bases of the junction unmatched. Germline V gives CDR1 SGHVS, CDR2 FQNEAQ. The CDR3 is 15 residues long. CDR3 sequence: CASSDPGGVTDTQYF. CDR3 coding DNA: TGTGCCAGCAGCGATCCGGGGGGGGTCACAGATACGCAGTATTTT.

The chain couples TRBV11-3 to TRBJ2-7, with 11 bases lining up with TRBD2. Germline trimming cut 7 bases from V and 2 bases from J; bases unmatched to any gene: 13. CDR1 is SGHNT and CDR2 is YENEEA in the germline V gene. This CDR3 is 17 amino acids long. DNA for the CDR3: TGTGCCAGCAACCGGCCCTGGACTAGCGGGTATACCTACGAGCAGTACGTC. It codes for CASNRPWTSGYTYEQYV.

This clonotype has a handful of counts. The genes are TRBV12-3 or TRBV12-4 and TRBJ1-1; D is ambiguous. The CDR3 contains 14 residues. V was trimmed by 5 bases and J by 4 bases, leaving 14 bases between them. The CDR3 nucleotides read TGTGCCAGCAGTCAACCCCCCCCGTCCACTGAAGCTTTCTTT. It encodes CASSQPPPSTEAFF.

Only a few counts were recorded for this clonotype. The genes are TRBV3-1 and TRBJ1-4; TRBD1 agrees at 7 bases. J gave up 5 bases and V 3 bases, and 6 bases lay outside the gene matches. Germline CDR1 is LGHDT and CDR2 is YNNKEL (reference sequence). The CDR3 covers 15 residues. The CDR3 coding sequence is TGTGCCAGCAGCCACAGGGGGTCTTTCAATGAAAAACTGTTTTTT. This translates into CASSHRGSFNEKLFF. The whole variable domain, filled in from reference TRBV3-1 and TRBJ1-4, reads DTAVSQTPKYLVTQMGNDKSIKCEQNLGHDTMYWYKQDSKKFLKIMFSYNNKELIINETVPNRFSPKSPDKAHLNLHINSLELGDSAVYFCASSHRGSFNEKLFFGSGTQLSVL.

The chain employs TRBV18 and TRBJ1-6; 7 bases map to TRBD1. V shed 8 bases and J 4 bases; nucleotides not matched to a gene: 5. Germline CDR1 KGHSH, CDR2 LQKENI. The CDR3 contains 14 residues. The CDR3 region has the DNA TGTGCCAGCAGACCGGGACAGTATAATTCACCCCTCCACTTT. It yields the protein CASRPGQYNSPLHF.

This rearrangement joins TRBV10-3 to TRBJ1-2; D is ambiguous. The ends were cut back, 3 bases at V and 2 bases at J, with 10 bases in the middle. Germline-derived CDR1 and CDR2 are ENHRY and SYGVKD. CDR3 length equals 14 residues. The CDR3 sequence: CAISDLRRNYGYTF. Written as DNA, the CDR3 is TGTGCCATCAGTGACCTTAGAAGGAACTATGGCTACACCTTC.

This clonotype was observed many times. V is TRBV11-2 and J is TRBJ2-3; D not certain. The CDR3 consists of 13 residues. The germline V and J ends were trimmed by 0 bases and 3 bases, with 4 bases remaining between them. Germline CDR1 reads SGHAT; CDR2 reads FQNNGV. The CDR3 is CASSLDLTDTQYF. CDR3 sequence (DNA): TGTGCCAGCAGCTTAGATCTTACAGATACGCAGTATTTT.

This clonotype occurred many times. This sequence joins TRBV12-3 or TRBV12-4 and TRBJ2-5, with D maybe TRBD1 (5 bases). V gave up 5 bases and J gave up 1 base, with 14 bases separating them. This CDR3 contains 15 residues. CDR3 DNA sequence: TGTGCCAGCAGTCGTAGCAACCAGGGCCAAGAGACCCAGTACTTC. Translated, it gives CASSRSNQGQETQYF.

This clonotype was counted between two and nine times. The CDR3 sequence: CASSLERGQPQHF. In DNA, the CDR3 is TGTGCCAGCAGCTTAGAAAGGGGACAGCCCCAGCATTTT. V is TRBV11-2 and J is TRBJ1-5; D may be TRBD1 (5 bases). Germline lookup yields CDR1 SGHAT and CDR2 FQNNGV. The CDR3 totals 13 residues. Deletions cut 0 bases from V and 7 bases from J, with 7 bases between.

The chain is built from TRBV6-1 and TRBJ2-7; 7 bases align to TRBD1. The V gene's germline CDR1 is MNHNS and CDR2 SASEGT. This CDR3 is 16 amino acids long. J lost 2 bases, V lost 4 bases, and 11 bases had no gene match. For the CDR3, the DNA is TGTGCCAGCAGTGGAGGCTTCGGGACAGTCACCTACGAGCAGTACTTC. It translates to CASSGGFGTVTYEQYF.

This clonotype has more than one count but fewer than ten. The rearrangement joins TRBV30 to TRBJ1-2; D remains ambiguous. The CDR3 extends over 15 amino acids. The germline V gene has CDR1 GTSNPN and CDR2 SVGIG (reference sequence). Trimming removed 5 bases at V and 0 bases at J, with 16 bases between. This CDR3 is CAWEIRRSTNYGYTF. Here the CDR3 DNA reads TGTGCCTGGGAAATACGACGGAGTACTAACTATGGCTACACCTTC. The variable domain in full, completed from reference TRBV30 and TRBJ1-2, reads SQTIHQWPATLVQPVGSPLSLECTVEGTSNPNLYWYRQAAGRGLQLLFYSVGIGQISSEVPQNLSASRPQDRQFILSSKKLLLSDSGFYLCAWEIRRSTNYGYTFGSGTRLTVV.

There are many counts of this clonotype. This chain links TRBV29-1 with TRBJ1-1; 7 bases are shared with TRBD1. The CDR3 sequence is 15 residues long. The germline V gene has CDR1 SQVTM and CDR2 ANQGSEA. V was clipped by 6 bases and J by 9 bases; unmatched bases: 19. The CDR3 protein is CSVSRGPRGLMKAFF. The CDR3 nucleotides are TGCAGCGTCTCGAGAGGGCCCAGGGGGTTAATGAAAGCTTTCTTT.

This clonotype was observed a handful of times. The chain uses TRBV20-1 and TRBJ2-2; D not resolved. This CDR3 region has 11 residues. Trimming shortened V by 4 bases and J by 4 bases, and 4 bases separated the two germline ends. CDR1 DFQATT and CDR2 SNEGSKA come from the germline V gene (reference sequence). The CDR3 spells CSAKRTGELFF. The CDR3 bases are TGCAGTGCTAAACGCACCGGGGAGCTGTTTTTT.

This clonotype was recorded many times. This chain connects TRBV12-3 or TRBV12-4 to TRBJ2-1, with D possibly being TRBD2 (6 bases). Trimming took off 6 bases at V and 9 bases at J, with 18 bases between the two ends. The CDR3 is 14 amino acids. CDR3 nucleotide sequence: TGTGCCAGCAGAGTAGCGGCAACGAGGGGTGAGCAGTTCTTC. It is translated as CASRVAATRGEQFF.